The T cell receptor (beta chain) under discussion was sequenced for a study of blood T cell repertoires in COVID-19. Profiling relied on immunoSEQ multiplex PCR, and the TCRdb table lists in-frame clones only, not all of them. Among 80,000 to 100,000 clones, about 78% were seen once, and the ten largest hold roughly 8.2%. After removal of 4 bases from V and 4 bases from J, the junction contained 13 bases not matched to a gene. CDR1 and CDR2 (germline): SGHNT, YYREEE (reference sequence). This CDR3 comprises 17 residues. The gene calls are TRBV5-4 and TRBJ2-3, with TRBD2 matching over 9 bases. The clonotype originates from a man aged 45-65 years who had recovered from COVID-19. The sample comprised peripheral blood. CDR3 DNA sequence: TGTGCCAGCAGCCGCCATTTGGCGGGAGGGTCCGCAGATACGCAGTATTTT. Its translation: CASSRHLAGGSADTQYF.